This T cell receptor beta chain is drawn from a study of T cell responses to AZD1222 COVID-19 vaccine. Assay: immunoSEQ multiplex PCR; the TCRdb copy retains only in-frame clones and omits some. The data show about 160,000 clones, 70% to 90% seen once. As regards this clone: The antigen remains unidentified.

Study-wide points: An increase in Spike-specific TCR breadth and depth was observed after two AZD1222 doses. The study identified only five or six AZD1222 recipients as seropositive at baseline.

Deletions cut 4 bases from V and 1 base from J, with 20 bases between. Germline lookup yields CDR1 GTSNPN and CDR2 SVGIG (reference sequence). The CDR3 is 17 amino acids. The input for sequencing was peripheral blood, taken 28 days after the second AZD1222 dose. The TCR comes from an adult who received the AZD1222 COVID-19 vaccine. The V and J genes are TRBV30 and TRBJ1-5; D is possibly TRBD1 (6 bases). The DNA of the CDR3 is TGTGCCTGGACCGGTCCACAGGGAGGGTTGAGCAATCAGCCCCAGCATTTT. Its translation: CAWTGPQGGLSNQPQHF.